This T cell receptor beta chain stems from a study of blood T cell repertoires in COVID-19. At the level of the study: Both acute and convalescent COVID-19 samples were obtained from the United States, Italy and Spain. T cells, B-cell-depleted T cells, or PBMCs provided the cDNA or gDNA that served as material.

The V gene end was trimmed by 8 bases and the J gene end by 0 bases; junction bases not matched to a gene: 6. The CDR3 runs 15 residues. Germline V gene sequence: CDR1 SNHLY, CDR2 FYNNEI. Original methodology: Amplification with reference gene primers provided the estimates of nucleated cell counts. Repertoires were generated with immunoSEQ multiplex PCR, while TCRdb's copy carries only in-frame clones and drops some. The V and J calls and clone size come from that table; D and trimming were worked out from the DNA. The table includes 200,000 to 250,000 clones, approximately 86% detected once. The receptor's source is a woman between 55 and 75 years old who had recovered from COVID-19. The J gene is TRBJ1-5, the V gene TRBV2, with TRBD1 matching over 8 bases. Sequenced material: peripheral blood. The CDR3 DNA reads as TGTGCCAGCCATGACAGGGGCAATAGCAATCAGCCCCAGCATTTT. Its protein product is CASHDRGNSNQPQHF.